The 17 T cell receptor beta chains in this list originate from one sample, sequenced in a study of blood T cell repertoires in COVID-19. The repertoire was sequenced with immunoSEQ multiplex PCR; TCRdb's copy has only in-frame clones and lacks some. Here the sample spans approximately 300,000 clones, roughly 90% being singletons. The sample taken for sequencing was peripheral blood. The source of these receptors is a woman aged 45-65 years who had recovered from COVID-19.

The gene calls are TRBV19 and TRBJ1-2; maybe TRBD1 (6 bases). Looked up from germline, CDR1 is LNHDA and CDR2 is SQIVND (reference sequence). The length of the CDR3 is 15 residues. Trimming stripped 1 base from V and 4 bases from J, with 13 bases between. This CDR3 is CASSIGQGQPYGYTF. CDR3 DNA: TGTGCCAGTAGTATAGGTCAGGGGCAGCCCTATGGCTACACCTTC. The full variable domain, its missing parts supplied by reference TRBV19 and TRBJ1-2, is DGGITQSPKYLFRKEGQNVTLSCEQNLNHDAMYWYRQDPGQGLRLIYYSQIVNDFQKGDIAEGYSVSREKKESFPLTVTSAQKNPTAFYLCASSIGQGQPYGYTFGSGTRLTVV.

This chain joins TRBV28 and TRBJ1-1, with 7 bases identical to TRBD1. The CDR3 totals 15 residues. With V trimmed by 1 base and J by 6 bases, 8 bases remained unmatched. The germline CDR1 and CDR2 sequences are MDHEN and SYDVKM. The CDR3 DNA is TGTGCCAGCAGTTTATATGAGGGGGCCGTAGCTGAAGCTTTCTTT. Translation: CASSLYEGAVAEAFF.

The gene calls are TRBV19 and TRBJ2-7; possibly TRBD1 for D (5 bases). Trimming pared 5 bases from V and 3 bases from J, leaving 17 bases between. Germline values: CDR1 LNHDA, CDR2 SQIVND (reference sequence). The CDR3 length is 15 residues. The CDR3 nucleotides are TGTGCCAGTAGTCCCTACCAGGGTCTGGTCTACGAGCAGTACTTC. Translated, it gives CASSPYQGLVYEQYF.

The rearrangement links TRBV2 to TRBJ2-2, with 7 bases matching TRBD2. The CDR3 contains 17 residues. The V and J ends lost 6 bases and 0 bases, in that order; junction bases with no gene match: 10. Germline V CDR1 and CDR2: SNHLY, FYNNEI. The CDR3 here is CASRLPSGDANTGELFF. The CDR3 DNA follows: TGTGCCAGCAGGCTCCCTAGCGGAGACGCGAACACCGGGGAGCTGTTTTTT.

The chain employs TRBV11-3 and TRBJ2-1; a possible D gene is TRBD1 (5 bases). CDR1 and CDR2 (germline): SGHNT, YENEEA. The V end lost 5 bases, the J end lost 0 bases, and 11 bases lay between the germline ends. This CDR3 region has 15 residues. CDR3 sequence reads: CASSTGTSSYNEQFF. CDR3 bases: TGTGCCAGCAGCACAGGTACAAGCTCCTACAATGAGCAGTTCTTC.

The genes are TRBV11-1 and TRBJ2-7; 11 bases agree with TRBD1. Germline CDR1 and CDR2: SGHAT and FQDESV (reference sequence). The V and J ends lost 8 bases and 6 bases, in that order; junction bases with no gene match: 9. The CDR3 runs to 14 residues. CDR3 DNA sequence: TGTGCCAGCGGACTGGACAGGGGGCTAGGCGAGCAGTACTTC. It specifies CASGLDRGLGEQYF.

V gene TRBV28 combines with J gene TRBJ2-7; possible D gene TRBD2, 6 bases. The CDR3 runs to 13 residues. From germline, CDR1 is MDHEN and CDR2 SYDVKM. Trimming stripped 3 bases from V and 9 bases from J, with 15 bases between. CDR3 coding DNA: TGTGCCAGCAGTTTTGGACTACGGGTGGGGCAGTACTTC. Translated, it gives CASSFGLRVGQYF.

This clone is a singleton in its sample. The genes are TRBV30 and TRBJ1-2; D is uncertain. V shed 6 bases and J shed 8 bases, with 19 bases lying between them. Germline lookup yields CDR1 GTSNPN and CDR2 SVGIG (reference sequence). The CDR3 spans 13 residues. The CDR3 here is CACPSTGFSGYTF. The CDR3, as DNA: TGTGCCTGCCCAAGTACGGGATTTTCCGGCTACACCTTC.

The chain joins TRBV27 to TRBJ2-1; the D gene is possibly TRBD1 (6 bases). This CDR3 contains 13 residues. V was pared by 3 bases and J by 7 bases, with 10 bases between. Germline CDR1 is MNHEY and CDR2 is SMNVEV (reference sequence). This chain's CDR3 is CASSFVGANEQFF. The CDR3 coding sequence is TGTGCCAGCAGTTTTGTGGGGGCGAATGAGCAGTTCTTC.

This clone was counted once. The V gene is TRBV6-5, the J gene TRBJ1-5; 7 nucleotides line up with TRBD1. CDR1 and CDR2 from the germline V gene are MNHEY and SVGAGI. V dropped 4 bases and J dropped 7; count of bases not matched to a gene: 7. The CDR3 covers 14 residues. The CDR3 coding sequence is TGTGCCAGCAGTTTAAGGAGACAGGGACAGCCCCAGCATTTT. Protein: CASSLRRQGQPQHF.

CDR3 sequence: CASSPGRGIQPQHF. The CDR3 region has the DNA TGTGCCAGCTCACCGGGCAGGGGTATTCAGCCCCAGCATTTT. The chain joins TRBV18 to TRBJ1-5; a possible D gene is TRBD1 (6 bases). The germline V gene encodes CDR1 KGHSH and CDR2 LQKENI. The CDR3 is 14 amino acids. V dropped 3 bases and J dropped 6 bases, with 12 bases sitting between them. Complete variable domain (other parts from reference TRBV18 and TRBJ1-5): NAGVMQNPRHLVRRRGQEARLRCSPMKGHSHVYWYRQLPEEGLKFMVYLQKENIIDESGMPKERFSAEFPKEGPSILRIQQVVRGDSAAYFCASSPGRGIQPQHFGDGTRLSIL.

The chain carries TRBV7-9 and TRBJ1-3; TRBD1 might be the D (5 bases). Between the trimmed V and J ends, which lost 4 bases and 0 bases, there was a span of 10 bases. The germline V gene has CDR1 SEHNR and CDR2 FQNEAQ (reference sequence). The CDR3 contains 15 residues. CDR3 coding DNA: TGTGCCAGCAGCTCCACTGGGGCCTCTGGAAACACCATATATTTT. It yields the protein CASSSTGASGNTIYF.

The rearrangement uses TRBV13 and TRBJ1-1; 7 bases agree with TRBD1. CDR1 is PRHDT and CDR2 is FYEKMQ in the germline V gene (reference sequence). CDR3 size: 14 residues. V was clipped by 5 bases and J by 5 bases; unmatched bases: 8. CDR3 in DNA: TGTGCCAGCAGCGAGGACAGGTCGAGGACTGAAGCTTTCTTT. Protein sequence: CASSEDRSRTEAFF. Full variable domain (rest looked up from reference TRBV13 and TRBJ1-1): AAGVIQSPRHLIKEKRETATLKCYPIPRHDTVYWYQQGPGQDPQFLISFYEKMQSDKGSIPDRFSAQQFSDYHSELNMSSLELGDSALYFCASSEDRSRTEAFFGQGTRLTVV.

The chain carries TRBV7-2 and TRBJ2-1, with TRBD1 matching 7 bases. The junction had 12 bases not matched to a gene; V was cut back by 10 bases and J by 9 bases. The CDR3 consists of 13 residues. Germline CDR1 SGHTA, CDR2 FQGNSA. The CDR3 protein is CATSFIGGVEQFF. The CDR3, as DNA: TGTGCCACCTCCTTCATAGGGGGCGTTGAGCAGTTCTTC. Full variable domain (rest looked up from reference TRBV7-2 and TRBJ2-1): GAGVSQSPSNKVTEKGKDVELRCDPISGHTALYWYRQSLGQGLEFLIYFQGNSAPDKSGLPSDRFSAERTGGSVSTLTIQRTQQEDSAVYLCATSFIGGVEQFFGPGTRLTVL.

The chain recombines TRBV11-2 with TRBJ1-2; tentative D call: TRBD1 (6 bases). CDR1 and CDR2 from the germline V gene are SGHAT and FQNNGV. The length of the CDR3 is 14 residues. V lost 5 bases and J 11 bases, leaving 21 bases between the germline ends. The CDR3 protein is CASSRSGGKLGYTF. In nucleotides, the CDR3 is TGTGCCAGCAGCCGTTCGGGGGGCAAACTAGGTTACACCTTC.

Here the CDR3 DNA reads TGTGCCAGCTCACTTGGGGGGAAAAACTATGGCTACACCTTC. This encodes CASSLGGKNYGYTF. This sequence joins TRBV18 and TRBJ1-2; D is possibly TRBD1 (5 bases). Trimming left V 4 bases short and J 2 bases short, with 11 bases between. The CDR3 length is 14 residues. The germline V gene encodes CDR1 KGHSH and CDR2 LQKENI.

The V call is TRBV6-5, the J call TRBJ1-1, with D perhaps TRBD1 (5 bases). Trimming cost V 7 bases and J 1 base, with 16 bases left between them. CDR3 size: 15 residues. Germline V lookup: CDR1 MNHEY, CDR2 SVGAGI. The CDR3 is CASTLRWGGNTEAFF. CDR3 DNA: TGTGCCAGCACTCTACGATGGGGGGGGAACACTGAAGCTTTCTTT.